These 17 T cell receptor beta chains were all obtained from the same sample, sequenced in a study of T cell changes during pregnancy in multiple sclerosis. Measured with immunoSEQ multiplex PCR; TCRdb has only the in-frame clones, and not every one. The table records tens of thousands of clones, approximately 92% of them present only once. The source was CD8+ T cells from peripheral blood mononuclear cells, collected in the third trimester of pregnancy. Every receptor here comes from a female donor in good health, enrolled as a control in a pregnancy study.

The rearrangement links TRBV5-6 to TRBJ2-7; maybe TRBD2 (5 bases). This CDR3 has 14 amino acids. Germline CDR1 is SGHDT and CDR2 is YYEEEE. Trimming took off 5 bases at V and 6 bases at J, with 18 bases between the two ends. The CDR3 region is CASRATSGYGEQYF. DNA for the CDR3: TGTGCCAGCAGAGCCACGTCGGGGTATGGCGAGCAGTACTTC.

The chain has TRBV7-9 and TRBJ1-1, with D uncertain. V was shortened by 4 bases and J by 3 bases, with 9 bases between the two germline ends. CDR1 and CDR2 (germline): SEHNR, FQNEAQ (reference sequence). This CDR3 is built from 13 residues. Written as DNA, the CDR3 is TGTGCCAGCAGCTACGGGGAGGACACTGAAGCTTTCTTT. This gives the protein CASSYGEDTEAFF.

The chain has TRBV18 and TRBJ2-7; 7 bases fit TRBD1. CDR3 length: 13 residues. CDR1 is KGHSH, CDR2 LQKENI, per germline. With V trimmed by 3 bases and J by 7 bases, 6 bases remained unmatched. The CDR3 is CASSPTGFEEQYF. The CDR3 DNA is TGTGCCAGCTCACCGACAGGGTTTGAGGAGCAGTACTTC.

This chain joins TRBV30 and TRBJ2-7, with 8 bases that match TRBD1. The CDR3 runs to 13 residues. The germline gives CDR1 GTSNPN, CDR2 SVGIG (reference sequence). The V and J ends lost 7 bases and 5 bases, in that order; junction bases with no gene match: 10. CDR3 nucleotide sequence: TGTGCCTCGAGGGGCAGGGGGCTCAACGAGCAGTACTTC. It encodes CASRGRGLNEQYF.

The V and J genes are TRBV7-2 and TRBJ1-2, with 10 bases fitting TRBD1. Per the germline V gene, CDR1 is SGHTA and CDR2 is FQGNSA. V dropped 5 bases and J dropped 5; count of bases not matched to a gene: 5. The CDR3 is made up of 14 amino acids. The CDR3 here is CASSVDRGLYGYTF. DNA for the CDR3: TGTGCCAGCAGCGTCGACAGGGGGCTTTATGGCTACACCTTC.

The J gene is TRBJ2-1, the V gene TRBV5-1; the match to TRBD2 covers 8 bases. Germline V gene sequence: CDR1 SGHRS, CDR2 YFSETQ. V trimming: 4 bases; J trimming: 8 bases; junction bases outside the gene matches: 8. The CDR3 covers 14 residues. CDR3 in amino acids: CASSPGTRADEQFF. CDR3 DNA sequence: TGCGCCAGCAGCCCTGGGACTAGAGCCGATGAGCAGTTCTTC.

This chain connects TRBV6-5 to TRBJ2-1; TRBD2 matches 7 bases. The germline V gene encodes CDR1 MNHEY and CDR2 SVGAGI. The CDR3 consists of 15 residues. The V and J ends lost 8 bases and 3 bases, in that order; junction bases with no gene match: 10. The CDR3 region is CASRTGGPLYNEQFF. DNA for the CDR3: TGTGCCAGCCGGACGGGGGGACCACTCTACAATGAGCAGTTCTTC.

The rearrangement uses TRBV4-2 and TRBJ2-1, with D maybe TRBD2 (5 bases). The CDR3 is 17 residues long. In germline, CDR1 is LGHNA, CDR2 YNFKEQ. The V end was cut by 1 base, the J end by 4 bases, with 17 bases between. The CDR3 reads CASSQGPGVWEYNEQFF. The CDR3 DNA is TGTGCCAGCAGCCAAGGCCCCGGGGTATGGGAATACAATGAGCAGTTCTTC.

V gene TRBV6-1 combines with J gene TRBJ2-3, with TRBD2 identical over 8 bases. The CDR3 has 15 amino acids. The ends lost 4 bases at V and 2 bases at J; junction bases unmatched: 5. In germline, CDR1 is MNHNS, CDR2 SASEGT. CDR3: CASSGGLALTDTQYF. The DNA of the CDR3 is TGTGCCAGCAGTGGCGGACTAGCCCTCACAGATACGCAGTATTTT.

The genes are TRBV27 and TRBJ2-7; possible D gene TRBD1, 6 bases. The CDR3 runs to 16 residues. Trimming cost V 0 bases and J 3 bases, with 15 bases left between them. The germline CDR1 and CDR2 sequences are MNHEY and SMNVEV (reference sequence). The CDR3: CASSLSETGFYYEQYF. Written as DNA, the CDR3 is TGTGCCAGCAGTTTATCCGAGACAGGATTTTACTACGAGCAGTACTTC.

A single count supports this clone. This chain links TRBV5-1 with TRBJ1-1; 8 bases map to TRBD1. This CDR3 spans 14 amino acids. The germline V gene encodes CDR1 SGHRS and CDR2 YFSETQ. V lost 2 bases to trimming and J lost 4 bases; unmatched junction nucleotides: 4. Here the CDR3 reads CASSFQGAATEAFF. The CDR3 region has the DNA TGCGCCAGCAGCTTCCAGGGGGCTGCCACTGAAGCTTTCTTT.

V and J are TRBV7-9 and TRBJ1-2; TRBD1 matches at 9 bases. The germline V gene has CDR1 SEHNR and CDR2 FQNEAQ (reference sequence). V shed 5 bases, J shed 2 bases, and the junction held 6 bases outside the gene matches. This CDR3 has 15 residues. The CDR3 DNA sequence: TGTGCCAGCAGCCCCGGGACAGGGATAAACTATGGCTACACCTTC. Its protein is CASSPGTGINYGYTF.

This sequence joins TRBV13 and TRBJ1-3; D gene uncertain. V was clipped by 4 bases and J by 2 bases, with 6 bases between them. The CDR3 loop spans 13 amino acids. Germline CDR1 PRHDT, CDR2 FYEKMQ (reference sequence). The CDR3 loop reads CASSSDTGNTIYF. In DNA form, the CDR3 reads TGTGCCAGCAGCTCAGATACTGGAAACACCATATATTTT.

The chain joins TRBV2 to TRBJ2-1, with TRBD2 matching over 10 bases. Looked up from germline, CDR1 is SNHLY and CDR2 is FYNNEI. Trimming at V came to 8 bases and at J to 3 bases, leaving 4 bases not matched to a gene. This CDR3 spans 14 amino acids. The CDR3 nucleotides are TGTGCCAGCTTCGGACTAGCGGACTACAATGAGCAGTTCTTC. It encodes CASFGLADYNEQFF.

There are a few counts of this clone. The rearrangement uses TRBV7-9 and TRBJ2-7; D may be TRBD2 (5 bases). V dropped 4 bases and J dropped 5 bases, with 18 bases sitting between them. The CDR3 has 15 residues. Germline CDR1 is SEHNR and CDR2 is FQNEAQ (reference sequence). The CDR3 loop is CASSYNGVGIHEQYF. The CDR3 DNA is TGTGCCAGCAGCTATAACGGGGTTGGAATCCACGAGCAGTACTTC.

The chain employs TRBV4-2 and TRBJ1-1, with 8 bases fitting TRBD1. Germline V gene lookup returns CDR1 LGHNA and CDR2 YNFKEQ. The V segment lost 3 bases and the J segment 6 bases; nucleotides outside the gene matches: 9. The CDR3 spans 15 residues. CDR3 in DNA: TGTGCCAGCAGCCAGATTATAAGACAGGGGCCTGAAGCTTTCTTT. Translated: CASSQIIRQGPEAFF.

This clone occurred many times. This chain joins TRBV15 and TRBJ2-7; 10 positions agree with TRBD1. The CDR3 totals 18 residues. V was pared by 5 bases and J by 2 bases, with 15 bases of the junction left unmatched. Germline loops: CDR1 LNHNV, CDR2 YYDKDF (reference sequence). CDR3 sequence reads: CATSPSGTGDPFTYEQYF. The CDR3 DNA sequence: TGTGCCACCAGCCCCTCCGGGACAGGGGACCCTTTCACCTACGAGCAGTACTTC.